This TCR beta chain is from a study of cytomegalovirus exposure and HLA in healthy donors. General study findings and limits: Later analysis found that TCR beta chains associated with HLA were more clonally expanded than other, equally common chains.

Note on this clone: Its antigen is still unknown.

Primers included in the PCR were 60 Vbeta and 13 Jbeta primers. Only in-frame clones appear in the TCRdb table, and some are missing; sequencing was by immunoSEQ multiplex PCR. The sample includes approximately 170,000 clones, 70% to 80% of them seen just once. The junction had 10 bases not matched to a gene; V was cut back by 5 bases and J by 5 bases. This CDR3 region has 15 residues. The sample was PBMCs. This TCR derives from a man between 18 and 35 years old in good health and CMV-seropositive. The chain has TRBV5-3 and TRBJ2-7; 10 bases align to TRBD1. TRBV5-3 is annotated as an ORF whose role is uncertain. As DNA, the CDR3 is TGTGCCAGAAGGTTCCGGGACAGGGGTTCCCACGAGCAGTACTTC. Amino acid sequence: CARRFRDRGSHEQYF.